This is a list of T cell receptor beta chains from one sample in a study of blood T cell repertoires in COVID-19. The method was immunoSEQ multiplex PCR; TCRdb's version includes in-frame clones alone and lacks a portion of them. The repertoire holds approximately 330,000 clones, with roughly 89% as singletons. Sequenced input: peripheral blood. The receptor source for this set is a man aged 25 to 40 with COVID-19, enrolled during active disease. Both conserved end residues are part of each CDR3. The order of the fields is CDR3 DNA, CDR3 protein, D gene, J gene, clone size, V gene. D genes are given only for firm matches. Not all rows give a size; the values are once, few, many and, for expanded clones, a class.

DNA: TGTGCCAGCTCCAGGGACACCTACAATGAGCAGTTCTTC; CDR3: CASSRDTYNEQFF; D: NA; J: TRBJ2-1; size: NA; V: TRBV18
DNA: TGTGCCAGCAGCAAAGATTGGTACAGGACAGTGGGGGGCTACACCTTC; CDR3: CASSKDWYRTVGGYTF; D: NA; J: TRBJ1-2; size: NA; V: TRBV21-1
DNA: TGCGCCAGCAGCCAAGAGATTACTTGGGAAAAACTGTTTTTT; CDR3: CASSQEITWEKLFF; D: NA; J: TRBJ1-4; size: NA; V: TRBV4-3
DNA: TGTGCCAGTAGTATAGAACGGGGGAATCAGCCCCAGCATTTT; CDR3: CASSIERGNQPQHF; D: NA; J: TRBJ1-5; size: few; V: TRBV19
DNA: TGTGCCAGCTCACCCCGGGACAGGTTGAGAGAGACCCAGTACTTC; CDR3: CASSPRDRLRETQYF; D: TRBD1; J: TRBJ2-5; size: NA; V: TRBV18
DNA: TGTGCCAGCAGCCTATGGGACAGTAGCACAGATACGCAGTATTTT; CDR3: CASSLWDSSTDTQYF; D: TRBD1; J: TRBJ2-3; size: NA; V: TRBV7-9
DNA: TGTGCCAGCATACCGGGACAGGGACACGAGCAGTACTTC; CDR3: CASIPGQGHEQYF; D: TRBD1; J: TRBJ2-7; size: few; V: TRBV6-5
DNA: TGTGCCAGTAGTATATATTCACTAGCGGACACCGGGGAGCTGTTTTTT; CDR3: CASSIYSLADTGELFF; D: TRBD2; J: TRBJ2-2; size: NA; V: TRBV19
DNA: TGCAGCGTTGAACGTGTTACGGATGGCTACACCTTC; CDR3: CSVERVTDGYTF; D: NA; J: TRBJ1-2; size: NA; V: TRBV29-1
DNA: TGTGCCAGCAGTTTATGGCCTATGCAGGGGGCTGGGACTGAAGCTTTCTTT; CDR3: CASSLWPMQGAGTEAFF; D: TRBD1; J: TRBJ1-1; size: NA; V: TRBV28
DNA: TGTGCCACCAGTGATCGGACAGGGGGCTATGGCACAGATACGCAGTATTTT; CDR3: CATSDRTGGYGTDTQYF; D: TRBD1; J: TRBJ2-3; size: NA; V: TRBV24-1
DNA: TGTGCCAGCAGTCGCAGGGAGAACACTGAAGCTTTCTTT; CDR3: CASSRRENTEAFF; D: NA; J: TRBJ1-1; size: NA; V: TRBV6-2/TRBV6-3
DNA: TGTGCCAGCAGCCGAGGACAGGGGACGGAAGAAAAACTGTTTTTT; CDR3: CASSRGQGTEEKLFF; D: TRBD1; J: TRBJ1-4; size: NA; V: TRBV3-1/TRBV3-2
DNA: TGTGCCAGCAGCTTAACAAATCAGCCCCAGCATTTT; CDR3: CASSLTNQPQHF; D: NA; J: TRBJ1-5; size: NA; V: TRBV7-8
DNA: TGTGCCAGCAGCTTGGCCGGGGGAAGGTTTGGTGAGCAGTACTTC; CDR3: CASSLAGGRFGEQYF; D: NA; J: TRBJ2-7; size: NA; V: TRBV5-6
DNA: TGTGCCAGCAGTTTACGGGCTAGCGGGTTTACAGATACGCAGTATTTT; CDR3: CASSLRASGFTDTQYF; D: TRBD2; J: TRBJ2-3; size: NA; V: TRBV27
DNA: TGTGCCAGCAGTGATGGCACCTTCTACGAGCAGTACTTC; CDR3: CASSDGTFYEQYF; D: NA; J: TRBJ2-7; size: NA; V: TRBV2
DNA: TGCGCCAGCAGCCAAGACAGAAATCAGCCCCAGCATTTT; CDR3: CASSQDRNQPQHF; D: NA; J: TRBJ1-5; size: NA; V: TRBV4-3
DNA: TGTGCCAGCAGTTCCCCGACAGGGGGCGGGCGTGGCTACACCTTC; CDR3: CASSSPTGGGRGYTF; D: TRBD1; J: TRBJ1-2; size: NA; V: TRBV6-6
DNA: TGTGCCAGCAGTCCCACGTCCGGGACAGGCATCTACGAGCAGTACTTC; CDR3: CASSPTSGTGIYEQYF; D: TRBD1; J: TRBJ2-7; size: NA; V: TRBV28